This is a list of T cell receptor beta chains from one sample in a study of siplizumab effects on memory and regulatory T cells. Measured with immunoSEQ multiplex PCR; TCRdb has only the in-frame clones, and not every one. The sample contains approximately 120,000 clones, just over 90% of which appear only once. The sample comprised Tregs sorted from blood. The receptors originated from a human donor in good health. CDR3s include the opening cysteine and the closing phenylalanine or tryptophan. The D gene is left open where the match is weak. Clone size is stated in some rows and not others, as once, few, many or a class when expanded.

>.|.|TRBJ2-3|TRBV6-1
CASRGFPTDTQYF
TGTGCCAGCCGGGGGTTCCCCACAGATACGCAGTATTTT
>.|.|TRBJ1-4|TRBV6-6
CASSRGARTNEKLFF
TGTGCCAGCAGTCGGGGGGCGCGTACTAATGAAAAACTGTTTTTT
>.|.|TRBJ2-7|TRBV6-1
CASSETPGLIGREQYF
TGTGCCAGCAGTGAAACGCCTGGCCTTATCGGTAGAGAGCAGTACTTC
>.|.|TRBJ2-2|TRBV18
CASSPPVGANTGELFF
TGTGCCAGCTCACCTCCCGTTGGGGCGAACACCGGGGAGCTGTTTTTT
>.|.|TRBJ2-2|TRBV7-3
CASSPRPAGRSYTGELFF
TGTGCCAGCAGCCCCCGCCCGGCGGGGAGGAGTTACACCGGGGAGCTGTTTTTT
>.|.|TRBJ1-2|TRBV10-2
CASSPGPLYGYTF
TGCGCCAGCAGCCCCGGACCTCTCTATGGCTACACCTTC
>.|.|TRBJ1-6|TRBV5-1
CASSLGFFQDGGIPLHF
TGCGCCAGCAGCTTGGGGTTTTTTCAGGACGGGGGAATCCCCCTCCACTTT
>.|TRBD2|TRBJ2-1|TRBV15
CATSRGTGLAGYNEQFF
TGTGCCACCAGCAGAGGTACGGGACTAGCGGGTTACAATGAGCAGTTCTTC
>.|.|TRBJ2-2|TRBV4-1
CASSHISSGRNTGELFF
TGCGCCAGCAGCCACATATCTTCGGGGAGGAACACCGGGGAGCTGTTTTTT
>few|.|TRBJ1-1|TRBV25-1
CASRDSLNTEAFF
TGTGCCAGCAGGGACAGTTTGAACACTGAAGCTTTCTTT
>once|.|TRBJ1-2|TRBV20-1
CSAPGVEGYTF
TGCAGTGCCCCGGGGGTGGAAGGCTACACCTTC
>once|TRBD2|TRBJ2-7|TRBV6-6
CASSTIAGSYEQYF
TGTGCCAGCAGTACGATAGCGGGGAGCTACGAGCAGTACTTC
>.|.|TRBJ1-3|TRBV19
CASSQTRRGDGNTIYF
TGTGCCAGTAGCCAAACCCGCCGGGGGGACGGAAACACCATATATTTT
>.|TRBD2|TRBJ2-7|TRBV10-3
CATWGREVYEQYF
TGTGCCACCTGGGGGCGGGAGGTCTACGAGCAGTACTTC
>.|.|TRBJ1-2|TRBV7-2
CASSPRPTYGYTF
TGTGCCAGCAGCCCGCGACCCACATATGGCTACACCTTC
>.|.|TRBJ2-3|TRBV5-4
CASSLVQGTDTQYF
TGTGCCAGCAGCTTGGTACAGGGCACAGATACGCAGTATTTT
>.|TRBD2|TRBJ2-1|TRBV6-4
CASSPLAGAYNEQFF
TGTGCCAGCAGCCCACTAGCGGGAGCGTACAATGAGCAGTTCTTC
>.|.|TRBJ1-2|TRBV9
CASSEGPLPYYGYTF
TGTGCCAGCAGCGAGGGTCCCTTACCTTACTATGGCTACACCTTC
>.|TRBD2|TRBJ2-7|TRBV27
CASSLSRTSNEQYF
TGTGCCAGCAGTTTATCGAGGACTAGCAACGAGCAGTACTTC
>.|.|TRBJ2-1|TRBV30
CAWAPGAGPYNEQFF
TGTGCCTGGGCCCCAGGGGCGGGCCCCTACAATGAGCAGTTCTTC
>.|.|TRBJ2-3|TRBV7-2
CASILGSGSGTQYF
TGTGCCAGCATCCTTGGTTCGGGGAGCGGTACGCAGTATTTT
>.|TRBD1|TRBJ1-5|TRBV19
CASSTWDRGLSNQPQHF
TGTGCCAGTAGTACATGGGACAGGGGGCTTAGCAATCAGCCCCAGCATTTT
>.|TRBD1|TRBJ1-2|TRBV7-9
CASNPLTGTGYTF
TGTGCCAGCAACCCCCTGACAGGGACGGGCTACACCTTC
>once|.|TRBJ2-3|TRBV5-1
CASSLDRGADTQYF
TGCGCCAGCAGCTTGGACCGGGGAGCAGATACGCAGTATTTT
>.|TRBD2|TRBJ2-3|TRBV10-3
CAISEGLTSGDGDTQYF
TGTGCCATCAGTGAGGGGCTTACTAGCGGCGACGGGGATACGCAGTATTTT
>.|TRBD2|TRBJ2-1|TRBV6-1
CASRWAGESYNEQFF
TGTGCCAGCAGGTGGGCGGGGGAGTCCTACAATGAGCAGTTCTTC
>.|TRBD1|TRBJ2-3|TRBV19
CASSIAGDREADTQYF
TGTGCCAGTAGTATAGCTGGGGACAGGGAGGCAGATACGCAGTATTTT
>.|TRBD2|TRBJ2-3|TRBV5-1
CASSLATSGRAEFLADTQYF
TGCGCCAGCAGCCTAGCGACTAGCGGGAGGGCCGAGTTTTTGGCAGATACGCAGTATTTT
>.|TRBD1|TRBJ2-7|TRBV25-1
CASSELGTGGFEQYF
TGTGCCAGCAGTGAATTGGGGACAGGGGGCTTCGAGCAGTACTTC
>.|.|TRBJ1-3|TRBV6-5
CASSWDPAGNTIYF
TGTGCCAGCAGCTGGGACCCAGCCGGAAACACCATATATTTT
>.|TRBD1|TRBJ2-2|TRBV19
CASSPKTGGTGELFF
TGTGCCAGTAGTCCCAAGACAGGGGGCACCGGGGAGCTGTTTTTT
>.|.|TRBJ1-5|TRBV19
CASSIMGVYSNQPQHF
TGTGCCAGTAGTATAATGGGAGTTTATAGCAATCAGCCCCAGCATTTT
>.|TRBD2|TRBJ2-5|TRBV5-1
CASRLAGGRETQYF
TGCGCCAGCAGGCTAGCGGGAGGGCGAGAGACCCAGTACTTC
>.|.|TRBJ1-5|TRBV4-2
CASSEEAINQPQHF
TGTGCCAGCAGCGAAGAGGCGATCAATCAGCCCCAGCATTTT
>.|TRBD1|TRBJ2-3|TRBV2
CASRGQGTTDTQYF
TGTGCCAGCAGAGGACAGGGAACCACAGATACGCAGTATTTT
>.|.|TRBJ1-1|TRBV7-9
CASSLNSGTEAFF
TGTGCCAGCAGCTTAAACAGTGGTACTGAAGCTTTCTTT
>few|.|TRBJ1-4|TRBV27
CASSSVGEKLFF
TGTGCCAGCAGTAGTGTAGGAGAAAAACTGTTTTTT
>.|.|TRBJ1-6|TRBV7-9
CASSSGTLSSYNSPLHF
TGTGCCAGCAGCTCAGGGACATTGAGCTCCTATAATTCACCCCTCCACTTT
>.|TRBD2|TRBJ2-1|TRBV6-1
CASRPGAGGPPEQFF
TGTGCCAGCAGACCAGGGGCGGGGGGTCCCCCTGAGCAGTTCTTC
>.|.|TRBJ1-2|TRBV7-9
CASSSSGRGYGYTF
TGTGCCAGCAGCTCCTCGGGACGGGGCTATGGCTACACCTTC
>.|.|TRBJ1-3|TRBV2
CASREDLGNTIYF
TGTGCCAGCAGGGAAGATCTTGGAAACACCATATATTTT
>.|.|TRBJ1-2|TRBV30
CAWSVASYGYTF
TGTGCCTGGAGTGTAGCGAGCTATGGCTACACCTTC
>.|.|TRBJ2-7|TRBV18
CASSPSGRTYEQYF
TGTGCCAGCTCACCCTCGGGACGGACCTACGAGCAGTACTTC
>once|.|TRBJ2-5|TRBV18
CASSPQAETQYF
TGTGCCAGCTCACCGCAGGCAGAGACCCAGTACTTC
>once|.|TRBJ1-5|TRBV25-1
CASSEYTAYQPQHF
TGTGCCAGCAGTGAATACACCGCCTATCAGCCCCAGCATTTT
>few|.|TRBJ1-1|TRBV29-1
CSVEFWGPGTGGHTEAFF
TGCAGCGTTGAGTTTTGGGGCCCTGGGACGGGGGGGCACACTGAAGCTTTCTTT
>.|TRBD1|TRBJ2-7|TRBV10-2
CASDRGREHEQYF
TGCGCCAGCGACAGGGGGCGGGAACACGAGCAGTACTTC
>.|TRBD2|TRBJ2-5|TRBV11-1
CASRPGLAVQETQYF
TGTGCCAGCCGCCCGGGACTAGCGGTACAAGAGACCCAGTACTTC
>.|.|TRBJ1-4|TRBV19
CASSTGRGRAEKLFF
TGTGCCAGTAGTACCGGGCGGGGTCGGGCTGAAAAACTGTTTTTT